This TCR beta chain originates from a study of cytomegalovirus exposure and HLA in healthy donors. V lost 5 bases and J 0 bases, leaving 14 bases between the germline ends. This CDR3 is built from 16 residues. Germline V gene sequence: CDR1 LNHDA, CDR2 SQIVND (reference sequence). The PCR used 60 Vbeta and 13 Jbeta primers. Some clones are missing from TCRdb's copy, which holds only in-frame ones; the method was immunoSEQ multiplex PCR. The sample lists 150,000 or so clones, less than 85% occurring once. The TCR was taken from a woman aged 45-59 years in good health and CMV-seropositive. The chain combines TRBV19 with TRBJ1-3; D unresolved. Sequencing was carried out using PBMCs. In DNA form, the CDR3 reads TGTGCCAGTAGTCCGCTAGCCTCGAGCTCTGGAAACACCATATATTTT. It translates to CASSPLASSSGNTIYF.